This T cell receptor (beta chain) was captured in a study of T cell responses to AZD1222 COVID-19 vaccine. The analysis combined second doses at about 4 or about 12 weeks. Here immunoSEQ multiplex PCR was the method, and the copy in TCRdb shows in-frame clones only, minus some. The sample has tens of thousands of clones, about 92% seen once. Germline V gene sequence: CDR1 MNHEY, CDR2 SVGAGI. V was pared by 6 bases and J by 3 bases, with 8 bases between. The CDR3 is 13 amino acids. Study conclusions and caveats: Reportedly, close to half of spike-specific TCRs are directed against unmutated variant regions. Of the AZD1222 recipients, only 5 or 6 were seropositive at baseline.

Of note for this clone: Its specificity is unknown.

This sequence originates from an adult who received the AZD1222 COVID-19 vaccine. V gene TRBV6-5 combines with J gene TRBJ1-4, with D unresolved. The sample was peripheral blood, taken 28 days after the second AZD1222 dose. The CDR3 DNA sequence: TGTGCCAGCAGCGGCAGAGCTAATGAAAAACTGTTTTTT. Encoded protein: CASSGRANEKLFF.